This entry is about one TCR beta chain. The specificity of this receptor is unknown. No quality values exist for individual bases; no much larger clone is one base distant. These data belong to a study of tumor-infiltrating lymphocytes in primary liver carcinoma (dated by TCRdb to about 2017). Regarding the complete study: The five patients, three men and two women aged 30 to 69 years, had hepatocellular carcinoma (four) or combined HCC and intrahepatic cholangiocarcinoma (one). The five patients had tumors staged T1-T3 N0M0, with maximum diameters ranging from 4.2 to 10 cm. Roughly 3.5 to 8 million productive TCRbeta reads were obtained per sample, and no significant difference in read depth was found between tissue types. Across five regions of each liver tumor, along with adjacent normal tissue and blood, the study brought together TCRbeta repertoire sequencing, expression microarrays and whole-exome sequencing. A total of about 35 specimens from 5 patients, comprising 25 or so tumor regions, 5 adjacent noncancerous liver tissues and 5 peripheral blood samples, were covered by TCRbeta repertoire sequencing. Agilent mRNA microarray profiling was performed on the 20 to 25 tumor region samples to relate TCRbeta repertoire diversity to the local molecular phenotype. Reproducibility between technical replicate repertoires was high, with correlation coefficients above 0.98 and mean shared-clone rates about 0.9.

The germline V gene yields SGDLS for CDR1 and YYNGEE for CDR2. Taken from cysteine to phenylalanine, the CDR3 has 15 residues. Only the CDR3 DNA stays, 45 bases, in frame from base 1. At the junction V is shortened by 4 bases and J by 3 bases, with 16 bases in between. A constant-region primer and ProtoScript II reverse transcriptase were used to reverse-transcribe TCRbeta-specific cDNA from about 530 ng total RNA. Three nested multiplex PCR rounds, following a slightly modified ARM-PCR procedure, were used to build the TCRbeta libraries. Each of the first two PCR rounds ran for around 11 cycles and used multiplex TRBV1-TRBV30 forward primers together with a Cbeta reverse primer. Sample barcodes and Illumina adapters were added in a final 25-cycle PCR using Deep VentR polymerase. Before sequencing, amplicons of 200-500 bp were gel-purified using a QIAquick gel extraction kit. TCRbeta amplicons were sequenced on an Illumina HiSeq 2500 with 250-bp paired-end reads. On the study's bioinformatics: Quality trimming of reads was performed with Trimmomatic v0.33, and paired reads were merged with FLASH v1.2.11 so that full CDR3 sequences could be recovered. MiGEC v1.2.1b assigned V, D and J germline segments to the rearranged TCRbeta sequences. VDJtools v1.0.0 computed clonotype statistics and Shannon-Wiener diversity indices. Except for diversity analysis, only each sample's 250 most abundant clonotypes were used in subsequent analyses to reduce sampling bias. TCRdb ran its own pipeline on the public reads, namely fastp trimming at Q25 and MiXCR clone calling, and kept in-frame beta chains. A single entry per CDR3 protein holds the most common genes and DNA from its merged rows. Here the V and J calls rest on TCRdb's processing, not on the authors' analysis. This sample lists 100,000 to 150,000 distinct CDR3 sequences; approximately 64% were detected once. 7.5% to 8.5% of the sample is held by the ten biggest clonotypes.

Total RNA and DNA were co-extracted without cell sorting from roughly 20-30 mg of bulk tissue using the AllPrep DNA/RNA mini kit. Between November 2015 and early 2016, roughly 5 patients in China with histopathologically diagnosed primary liver carcinoma had their tumors surgically resected. Patients had chronic HBV infection and were treatment-naive at sampling. Five spatially separated regions were sampled per tumor: superior, inferior, left-lateral and right-lateral poles, plus the tumor centre. According to histology, viable tumor cells made up more than 75% of every tumor sample. Pieces of fresh tumor and adjacent tissue were cut in half, with one half kept in RNAlater at -80 degrees C and the other half sent for histology. Findings and caveats that apply to the study as a whole: The study included only five patients, and the authors note findings should be validated in a larger study. Comparison of CD4+ and CD8+ T cell repertoires was precluded by the use of bulk unsorted samples. The top 250 clones accounted for a significantly greater share of the repertoire in tumors than in blood (p = 0.039). Because sequencing covered only the TCR beta chain and unpaired alpha chains were not captured, true repertoire diversity is likely underestimated. Only about 7-24% of top clones were present in all five regions of a tumor, suggesting spatial heterogeneity of tumor-infiltrating T cells. Repertoire overlap was higher between tumor regions (mean around 35%) than tumor-adjacent (approximately 17%) or tumor-blood (about 15%) pairs, consistent with antigen-driven expansion.

The clonotype originates from a woman in her sixties or seventies with primary liver carcinoma and hepatitis B virus infection. This chain joins TRBV9 to TRBJ1-1; TRBD1 is a possible D gene, resting on 5 matching bases. The sequenced material came from liver tumor tissue from sampling region 3. The label giving this sample's cell subset or site can be read as: tumor region T3, left-lateral pole. The CDR3 protein: CASSLRGGSHTEAFF. At the DNA level, the sequence is TGTGCCAGCAGCCTTCGCGGGGGATCGCACACTGAAGCTTTCTTT.